The 28 T cell receptor beta chains below come from one sample, sequenced in a study of early T cells in non-severe SARS-CoV-2 infection. A single record per CDR3 protein comes from TCRdb applying MiXCR to the 5' RACE reads. In the table there are about 83,000 distinct CDR3 sequences, less than 11% of which are singletons. The material was whole blood, obtained at baseline. The source is an adult who was a healthcare worker with PCR-confirmed SARS-CoV-2 infection or an uninfected control (not recorded which).

This clonotype is labeled as medium-sized. The gene calls are TRBV7-7 and TRBJ2-7; maybe TRBD2 (6 bases). The germline V gene encodes CDR1 SSHAT and CDR2 FNYEAQ (reference sequence). The V end lost 3 bases, the J end lost 4 bases, and 10 bases lay between the germline ends. The CDR3 has 13 residues. The CDR3 DNA reads as TGTGCCAGCAGCTTCGGGAGCGAGTACGAGCAGTACTTC. This gives the protein CASSFGSEYEQYF. The entire variable domain, with the rest obtained from reference TRBV7-7 and TRBJ2-7, is as follows: GAGVSQSPRYKVTKRGQDVTLRCDPISSHATLYWYQQALGQGPEFLTYFNYEAQPDKSGLPSDRFSAERPEGSISTLTIQRTEQRDSAMYRCASSFGSEYEQYFGPGTRLTVT.

This clonotype was detected many times. The CDR3 DNA sequence: TGTGCCAGCAGCCAAGATGACGCAGGGACTGGGGCCAACGTCCTGACTTTC. Its translation is CASSQDDAGTGANVLTF. V gene TRBV4-2 combines with J gene TRBJ2-6; D possibly corresponds to TRBD1 (5 bases). The germline V gene encodes CDR1 LGHNA and CDR2 YNFKEQ. This CDR3 has 17 residues. V was clipped by 0 bases and J by 2 bases, with 11 bases between them.

This clonotype was seen ten or more times. The CDR3 spells CASSLTGEETQYF. The CDR3 region has the DNA TGCGCCAGCAGCTTAACGGGGGAAGAGACCCAGTACTTC. This sequence joins TRBV5-1 and TRBJ2-5; perhaps TRBD2 as D (6 bases). The germline V gene has CDR1 SGHRS and CDR2 YFSETQ. The V end lost 2 bases, the J end lost 3 bases, and 8 bases lay between the germline ends. The CDR3 runs to 13 residues.

The V and J genes are TRBV20-1 and TRBJ2-5, with 12 bases lining up with TRBD2. Germline loops: CDR1 DFQATT, CDR2 SNEGSKA (reference sequence). Germline trimming cut 6 bases from V and 4 bases from J; bases unmatched to any gene: 6. The CDR3 consists of 14 residues. In DNA form, the CDR3 reads TGCAGTGCCCTGGGACTAGCGGGCGGAGAGACCCAGTACTTC. Translating gives CSALGLAGGETQYF.

This clonotype was detected a few times. The CDR3 DNA sequence: TGTGCCAGCAGCTTAAGGCTAGCGGAGGGTGGAGATGAGCAGTTCTTC. Translation gives CASSLRLAEGGDEQFF. This chain connects TRBV7-6 to TRBJ2-1, with 7 bases identical to TRBD2. Germline V gives CDR1 SGHVS, CDR2 FNYEAQ. V lost 2 bases to trimming and J lost 8 bases; unmatched junction nucleotides: 12. CDR3 size: 16 residues.

This clonotype was counted only a few times. This chain connects TRBV5-1 to TRBJ2-3; D might be TRBD2 (5 bases). Germline V CDR1 and CDR2: SGHRS, YFSETQ. The V and J ends lost 2 bases and 5 bases respectively, with 12 bases between them. The CDR3 is made up of 14 amino acids. The CDR3 sequence is CASSFGAGLDTQYF. The CDR3 nucleotides read TGCGCCAGCAGCTTCGGTGCGGGTCTAGATACGCAGTATTTT.

The rearrangement links TRBV20-1 to TRBJ2-3; the match to TRBD2 covers 10 bases. The CDR3 has 15 amino acids. From germline, CDR1 is DFQATT and CDR2 SNEGSKA (reference sequence). V trimming: 5 bases; J trimming: 3 bases; junction bases outside the gene matches: 8. The chain's CDR3 is CSAGRLAGATDTQYF. In DNA, the CDR3 is TGCAGTGCTGGGAGGCTAGCGGGAGCAACAGATACGCAGTATTTT.

This clonotype has only a few counts. V and J are TRBV4-1 and TRBJ2-3; 7 nucleotides agree with TRBD2. The germline V gene has CDR1 MGHRA and CDR2 YSYEKL. Trimming at V came to 4 bases and at J to 5 bases, leaving 3 bases not matched to a gene. The CDR3 length is 13 residues. CDR3 sequence reads: CASSLSGGDTQYF. The CDR3 coding sequence is TGCGCCAGCAGCCTTTCGGGGGGAGATACGCAGTATTTT.

This clonotype was found many times. The CDR3 protein is CASSVVEPSEYNEQFF. The CDR3 DNA reads TGTGCCAGCAGCGTAGTCGAGCCTAGCGAATACAATGAGCAGTTCTTC. The chain recombines TRBV9 with TRBJ2-1, with D maybe TRBD2 (6 bases). This CDR3 is 16 amino acids long. Trimming shortened V by 0 bases and J by 4 bases, and 14 bases separated the two germline ends. Germline assignment: CDR1 SGDLS and CDR2 YYNGEE.

This clonotype was seen repeatedly, ten times or more. The chain uses TRBV6-1 and TRBJ1-4; D is ambiguous. The CDR3 loop spans 14 amino acids. Trimming stripped 4 bases from V and 8 bases from J, with 14 bases between. The V gene's germline CDR1 is MNHNS and CDR2 SASEGT. The CDR3 nucleotides are TGTGCCAGCAGTGTATCACTTGGCGACGAAAAACTGTTTTTT. This encodes CASSVSLGDEKLFF.

The chain recombines TRBV2 with TRBJ2-7; TRBD2 aligns across 14 bases. This CDR3 has 15 amino acids. CDR1 is SNHLY and CDR2 is FYNNEI in the germline V gene. V gave up 8 bases and J gave up 3 bases; unmatched junction bases: 6. The CDR3 is CASGLAGGISYEQYF. CDR3 DNA: TGTGCCAGCGGACTAGCGGGAGGAATAAGCTACGAGCAGTACTTC.

Many counts were recorded for this clonotype. The V call is TRBV20-1, the J call TRBJ2-3; D ambiguous. The germline V gene encodes CDR1 DFQATT and CDR2 SNEGSKA (reference sequence). Trimming removed 1 base at V and 6 bases at J, with 11 bases between. The length of the CDR3 is 13 residues. This CDR3 reads CSARGDRRDTQYF. The CDR3 DNA is TGCAGTGCTAGAGGGGATCGACGGGATACGCAGTATTTT.

This clonotype has only a few counts. The chain has TRBV11-1 and TRBJ2-1; 8 nucleotides agree with TRBD2. Germline loops: CDR1 SGHAT, CDR2 FQDESV (reference sequence). The CDR3 has 16 amino acids. The trim removed 4 bases at V and 10 bases at J, leaving 15 bases unmatched. The CDR3 spells CASSSRLTSGRLEQFF. The CDR3 DNA reads as TGTGCCAGCAGCTCGCGCCTTACTAGCGGTCGGCTGGAGCAGTTCTTC. The full variable domain, with the rest looked up from reference TRBV11-1 and TRBJ2-1, is EAEVAQSPRYKITEKSQAVAFWCDPISGHATLYWYRQILGQGPELLVQFQDESVVDDSQLPKDRFSAERLKGVDSTLKIQPAELGDSAMYLCASSSRLTSGRLEQFFGPGTRLTVL.

The chain links TRBV6-1 to TRBJ2-4; no firm D call. Trimming left V 8 bases short and J 0 bases short, with 11 bases between. Germline V gene lookup returns CDR1 MNHNS and CDR2 SASEGT. The CDR3 length is 14 residues. CDR3 in DNA: TGTGCCAGCGGAGTGGAGCTAGCCAAAAACATTCAGTACTTC. This translates into CASGVELAKNIQYF.

This clonotype was counted only a few times. The CDR3 DNA is TGTGCCACCAGAGGGAGGAGCTCCTACAATGAGCAGTTCTTC. Its translation is CATRGRSSYNEQFF. The V and J genes are TRBV15 and TRBJ2-1; D is possibly TRBD2 (6 bases). Trimming cost V 6 bases and J 0 bases, with 9 bases left between them. This CDR3 region has 14 residues. In germline, CDR1 is LNHNV, CDR2 YYDKDF (reference sequence).

The chain joins TRBV28 to TRBJ2-2; 8 positions match TRBD2. This CDR3 spans 15 amino acids. Germline CDR1 reads MDHEN; CDR2 reads SYDVKM. With V trimmed by 9 bases and J by 1 base, 7 bases remained unmatched. CDR3 region: CASSGGAENTGELFF. The DNA for the CDR3 is TGTGCCAGTTCGGGAGGGGCAGAGAACACCGGGGAGCTGTTTTTT.

The rearrangement links TRBV7-9 to TRBJ1-4; D remains unclear. Germline loops: CDR1 SEHNR, CDR2 FQNEAQ (reference sequence). The CDR3 contains 13 residues. The ends were cut back, 5 bases at V and 8 bases at J, with 12 bases in the middle. The CDR3 nucleotides are TGTGCCAGCAGCGTCAAGATCAGAGAAAAACTGTTTTTT. Its protein is CASSVKIREKLFF.

This clonotype was found a few times. The genes are TRBV20-1 and TRBJ2-1, with D possibly TRBD2 on 5 matching bases. This CDR3 spans 12 amino acids. Between the trimmed V and J ends, which lost 5 bases and 8 bases, there was a span of 13 bases. Germline CDR1 DFQATT, CDR2 SNEGSKA (reference sequence). CDR3 sequence: CSAPRGPHEQFF. DNA of the CDR3: TGCAGTGCTCCACGGGGTCCTCATGAGCAGTTCTTC.

In this sample, this clonotype turned up a few times. This chain connects TRBV5-1 to TRBJ2-1, with D hard to call. Trimming took off 1 base at V and 2 bases at J, with 10 bases between the two ends. CDR1 is SGHRS and CDR2 is YFSETQ in the germline V gene. The CDR3 length is 15 residues. In DNA form, the CDR3 reads TGCGCCAGCAGCTTGTCCGCGACCACCTACAATGAGCAGTTCTTC. Translation: CASSLSATTYNEQFF.

This clonotype appeared a few times. This chain uses TRBV7-9 with TRBJ2-2; the D is unclear. This CDR3 region has 10 residues. The V end lost 5 bases, the J end lost 10 bases, and 5 bases lay between the germline ends. Germline V lookup: CDR1 SEHNR, CDR2 FQNEAQ (reference sequence). The CDR3: CASSPVELFF. As DNA, the CDR3 is TGTGCCAGCAGCCCGGTGGAGCTGTTTTTT.

This clonotype was counted a few times. This CDR3 is CSARAPRREVQREGQFQETQYF. CDR3 DNA sequence: TGCAGTGCTAGAGCCCCTAGGCGGGAGGTACAGCGGGAGGGCCAGTTTCAAGAGACCCAGTACTTC. The chain links TRBV20-1 to TRBJ2-5, with 10 bases lining up with TRBD2. V dropped 1 base and J dropped 2; count of bases not matched to a gene: 25. The germline CDR1 and CDR2 sequences are DFQATT and SNEGSKA (reference sequence). The CDR3 sequence is 22 residues long.

This chain connects TRBV9 to TRBJ2-2, with D unclear. The V gene lost 4 bases and the J gene lost 6 bases, with 10 bases spanning the gap. CDR1 SGDLS and CDR2 YYNGEE come from the germline V gene. This CDR3 region has 13 residues. CDR3 sequence (DNA): TGTGCCAGCAGCCGCTTAGACTCCGGGGAGCTGTTTTTT. Translating gives CASSRLDSGELFF.

V and J are TRBV29-1 and TRBJ2-7; D perhaps matches TRBD1 (5 bases). Trimming pared 4 bases from V and 4 bases from J, leaving 11 bases between. Germline-derived CDR1 and CDR2 are SQVTM and ANQGSEA. This CDR3 is 12 amino acids long. Here the CDR3 DNA reads TGCAGCGTTGTAGGGGATTATTACGAGCAGTACTTC. It encodes CSVVGDYYEQYF.

This rearrangement joins TRBV2 to TRBJ1-1; weak D call: TRBD1 (5 bases). This CDR3 contains 13 residues. Germline loops: CDR1 SNHLY, CDR2 FYNNEI. V lost 4 bases and J lost 4, with 10 bases in between. The CDR3 protein is CASSASGSTEAFF. For the CDR3, the DNA is TGTGCCAGCAGTGCCTCAGGGAGCACTGAAGCTTTCTTT.

This clonotype was found many times. Here the CDR3 DNA reads TGTGCCAGCAGCTTCGGGACTTATACGCAGTATTTT. It specifies CASSFGTYTQYF. This chain connects TRBV11-2 to TRBJ2-3; a possible D gene is TRBD2 (6 bases). In germline, CDR1 is SGHAT, CDR2 FQNNGV. The length of the CDR3 is 12 residues. Trimming pared 3 bases from V and 7 bases from J, leaving 8 bases between.

As concerns this clonotype: The junction departs from germline at one end; a sequencing error may be responsible. This sequence joins TRBV16 and TRBJ1-3; 7 nucleotides match TRBD1. The CDR3 runs to 13 residues. Germline assignment: CDR1 KGHSY and CDR2 FQNENV. This CDR3 is CVSSRDSGNTIYF. CDR3 in DNA: TGTGTCAGCAGCCGGGACAGTGGAAACACCATATATTTT.

The DNA of the CDR3 is TGCAGTGCTAGAGCCACCGACTACGAGCAGTACTTC. It translates to CSARATDYEQYF. The chain recombines TRBV20-1 with TRBJ2-7; D uncertain. V lost 1 base, J lost 3 bases, and 7 bases lay in between. Germline assignment: CDR1 DFQATT and CDR2 SNEGSKA (reference sequence). This CDR3 is 12 amino acids long.

Only a few counts were recorded for this clonotype. The chain uses TRBV7-9 and TRBJ1-4; 8 bases are a match to TRBD1. J was trimmed by 4 bases and V by 7 bases; bases with no gene match: 8. The CDR3 extends over 15 amino acids. The germline gives CDR1 SEHNR, CDR2 FQNEAQ (reference sequence). CDR3 residues: CASIDTGQVNEKLFF. The CDR3 DNA reads TGTGCCAGCATCGATACGGGACAGGTTAATGAAAAACTGTTTTTT.